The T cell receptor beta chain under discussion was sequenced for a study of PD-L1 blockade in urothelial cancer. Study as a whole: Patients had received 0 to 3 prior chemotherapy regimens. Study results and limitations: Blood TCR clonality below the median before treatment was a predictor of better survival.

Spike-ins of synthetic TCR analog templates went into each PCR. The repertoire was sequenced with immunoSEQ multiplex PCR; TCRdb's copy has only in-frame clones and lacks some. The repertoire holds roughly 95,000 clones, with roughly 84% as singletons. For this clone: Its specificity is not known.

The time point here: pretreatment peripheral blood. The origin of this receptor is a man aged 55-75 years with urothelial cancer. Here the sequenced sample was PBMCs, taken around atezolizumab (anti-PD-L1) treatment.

CDR3 in amino acids: CASSAITGQVNQPQHF. The DNA of the CDR3 is TGTGCCAGCAGTGCCATCACGGGACAGGTGAATCAGCCCCAGCATTTT. The V gene is TRBV6-1, the J gene TRBJ1-5, with 8 positions matching TRBD1. CDR1 and CDR2 from the germline V gene are MNHNS and SASEGT. The CDR3 length is 16 residues. V was pared by 4 bases and J by 4 bases, with 9 bases of the junction left unmatched.